Listed below are T cell receptor beta chains from one sample, sequenced in a study of blood T cell repertoires in COVID-19. TCRdb keeps only in-frame clones here, not all; method: immunoSEQ multiplex PCR. The repertoire holds fewer than 200,000 clones, with 70% to 90% as singletons. The specimen sequenced was peripheral blood. These receptors were collected from a man in his forties with active or convalescent COVID-19. Both conserved end residues are part of each CDR3. The D gene is left open where the match is weak. Size is stated for part of the rows, as once, few or many counts, or as a class when the clone is expanded.

DNA: TGTGCCAGTAGCCACTCCGGGACAGGCCGTTTCAATCAGCCCCAGCATTTT
CDR3: CASSHSGTGRFNQPQHF
J: TRBJ1-5
size: -
V: TRBV19
D: TRBD1

DNA: TGTGCCAGCAGCTCCTCGGCAGGCCCACCCCTCCACTTT
CDR3: CASSSSAGPPLHF
J: TRBJ1-6
size: few
V: TRBV11-2
D: -

DNA: TGCGCCAGCAGCGTGGAAGGACAACGCAATCAGCCCCAGCATTTT
CDR3: CASSVEGQRNQPQHF
J: TRBJ1-5
size: -
V: TRBV5-1
D: -

DNA: TGCGCCAGCAGCCGGGGACACCCCCCGAACACTGAAGCTTTCTTT
CDR3: CASSRGHPPNTEAFF
J: TRBJ1-1
size: -
V: TRBV4-1
D: -

DNA: TGTGCCAGTAGTCGTACAGGGGGCGGAAACACCATATATTTT
CDR3: CASSRTGGGNTIYF
J: TRBJ1-3
size: -
V: TRBV19
D: TRBD1

DNA: TGTGCCAGCAGCAATCGACAGGGTCCTAGCACAGATACGCAGTATTTT
CDR3: CASSNRQGPSTDTQYF
J: TRBJ2-3
size: -
V: TRBV27
D: TRBD1

DNA: TGTGCCAGTAGTACCCGGGGACAGGGGGTTATCCCCCCTTCCTACAATGAGCAGTTCTTC
CDR3: CASSTRGQGVIPPSYNEQFF
J: TRBJ2-1
size: -
V: TRBV19
D: TRBD1

DNA: TGTGCCAGCAGCGTACGGACTAGCGCAGACACCGGGGAGCTGTTTTTT
CDR3: CASSVRTSADTGELFF
J: TRBJ2-2
size: once
V: TRBV9
D: TRBD2

DNA: TGTGCCAGCAGTCGCTCGACAACCCCGTCGAAACACGCCACAGATACGCAGTATTTT
CDR3: CASSRSTTPSKHATDTQYF
J: TRBJ2-3
size: -
V: TRBV6-6
D: -

DNA: TGTGCCAGCTCACCAACTTCGAGTAGAGTTGTCGCCGGGGAGCTGTTTTTT
CDR3: CASSPTSSRVVAGELFF
J: TRBJ2-2
size: -
V: TRBV18
D: -

DNA: TGTGCCAGCAGCCAAGTTAGGGGGATGGGTAATTCACCCCTCCACTTT
CDR3: CASSQVRGMGNSPLHF
J: TRBJ1-6
size: -
V: TRBV14
D: -

DNA: TGTGCCACCACGGCAGGGCTGTCGGCTGGTGAAAAACTGTTTTTT
CDR3: CATTAGLSAGEKLFF
J: TRBJ1-4
size: -
V: TRBV15
D: -

DNA: TGCGCCAGCAGTGGGTCCGCAGGGGGCGAGGATGAAAAACTGTTTTTT
CDR3: CASSGSAGGEDEKLFF
J: TRBJ1-4
size: few
V: TRBV10-1
D: TRBD1

DNA: TGTGCCAGCAGCCGCGGGGGGGCCAATGAGCAGTTCTTC
CDR3: CASSRGGANEQFF
J: TRBJ2-1
size: -
V: TRBV7-3
D: TRBD2

DNA: TGCGCCAGCAGTGAAGGGTCAGGGGGAAGCTATGGCTACACCTTC
CDR3: CASSEGSGGSYGYTF
J: TRBJ1-2
size: -
V: TRBV10-2
D: TRBD1

DNA: TGCAGTGCTAGTCATGGGGCAGGTGGAGATGGCTACACCTTC
CDR3: CSASHGAGGDGYTF
J: TRBJ1-2
size: -
V: TRBV20-1
D: -

DNA: TGTGCCAGCAGTTACCGTTTCCAGGGTTCCTACGAGCAGTACTTC
CDR3: CASSYRFQGSYEQYF
J: TRBJ2-7
size: -
V: TRBV6-5
D: -

DNA: TGTGCCAGCAGCTTAGGGAGTTCGGGAGAATGGACTGAAGCTTTCTTT
CDR3: CASSLGSSGEWTEAFF
J: TRBJ1-1
size: -
V: TRBV7-9
D: -

DNA: TGTGCCAGCAGCCCAATGAGCGGGGGGACCACAGATACGCAGTATTTT
CDR3: CASSPMSGGTTDTQYF
J: TRBJ2-3
size: -
V: TRBV7-2
D: TRBD2

DNA: TGTGCCAGCAGTGAGGGTCGGGGGGGGACTGAAGCTTTCTTT
CDR3: CASSEGRGGTEAFF
J: TRBJ1-1
size: -
V: TRBV6-1
D: -

DNA: TGTGCCAGCAGCTTAGCGTCGCGGGGGGAAGCCGGGGAGCTGTTTTTT
CDR3: CASSLASRGEAGELFF
J: TRBJ2-2
size: -
V: TRBV7-8
D: TRBD2

DNA: TGTGCCAGCAGCCAAGAGGGACAGGGGAACTATGGCTACACCTTC
CDR3: CASSQEGQGNYGYTF
J: TRBJ1-2
size: -
V: TRBV4-2
D: TRBD1

DNA: TGTGCCTTGAGAACAGCCACCGACGGGACCCAGTACTTC
CDR3: CALRTATDGTQYF
J: TRBJ2-5
size: -
V: TRBV30
D: -

DNA: TGTGCCACCAGCAGAGGCGGCAGCGACTATGGCTACACCTTC
CDR3: CATSRGGSDYGYTF
J: TRBJ1-2
size: few
V: TRBV15
D: -

DNA: TGCACCAGCAGCCAAGATCAGACGGGGAGGGAGACCTATGGCTACACCTTC
CDR3: CTSSQDQTGRETYGYTF
J: TRBJ1-2
size: -
V: TRBV1
D: -

DNA: TGCGCCAGCAGCCAAGGAGAGACAGGGGTCTATGGCTACACCTTC
CDR3: CASSQGETGVYGYTF
J: TRBJ1-2
size: -
V: TRBV4-1
D: TRBD1

DNA: TGCAGCGTCCTGACAGGGAACCCCCGTGAAGCTTTCTTT
CDR3: CSVLTGNPREAFF
J: TRBJ1-1
size: -
V: TRBV29-1
D: TRBD1

DNA: TGTGCCAGCAGTTATAAGCCCCGGACAGGGCCGAATCAGCCCCAGCATTTT
CDR3: CASSYKPRTGPNQPQHF
J: TRBJ1-5
size: -
V: TRBV6-2/TRBV6-3
D: TRBD1

DNA: TGTGCCAGCAGCTTAGCGGGAGCTAGCACAGATACGCAGTATTTT
CDR3: CASSLAGASTDTQYF
J: TRBJ2-3
size: -
V: TRBV11-3
D: -

DNA: TGTGCCAGCAGCGGGGGACTAGCCGGGGGATCCTACGTGGAGCAGTACTTC
CDR3: CASSGGLAGGSYVEQYF
J: TRBJ2-7
size: -
V: TRBV5-5
D: TRBD2